The clone carrying this TCR beta chain was counted at least ten times. Antigen specificity is unknown. TCRdb ran MiXCR on the 5' RACE reads and lists one entry per CDR3 protein. The table records around 91,000 distinct CDR3 sequences, about 9% of them present only once. The data originate from a study of CD8 T cells in ankylosing spondylitis. Findings of the study overall: From matched ankylosing spondylitis synovial fluid, disease-linked clones were reportedly recovered at significantly enriched levels. Previous work reported some of these motif variants in the synovial fluid and blood of reactive arthritis. A TCR beta motif made of several highly homologous variants seemed typical of ankylosing spondylitis blood.

The source is a male donor with ankylosing spondylitis. Sample: blood, either unsorted or a sorted T cell fraction (not recorded which).

CDR3 nucleotide sequence: TGTGCCAGCAGCTCGGGTGAGCAGTTCTTC. It encodes CASSSGEQFF. The rearrangement joins TRBV6-6 to TRBJ2-1; D gene uncertain. Germline assignment: CDR1 MNHNY and CDR2 SVGAGI (reference sequence). The V and J ends lost 6 bases and 9 bases respectively, with 6 bases between them. This CDR3 comprises 10 residues.